This T cell receptor beta chain was found in a study of T cell changes during pregnancy in multiple sclerosis. CDR3 size: 13 residues. Trimming took off 4 bases at V and 10 bases at J, with 15 bases between the two ends. Germline loops: CDR1 SNHLY, CDR2 FYNNEI. This table comes from immunoSEQ multiplex PCR, and its TCRdb copy is limited to in-frame clones, with some not included. The table lists approximately 45,000 clones, around 93% of them singletons. This sequence joins TRBV2 and TRBJ2-3, with D unresolved. The input for sequencing was CD8+ T cells from peripheral blood mononuclear cells, taken in the second trimester of pregnancy. The TCR sequence derives from a female donor with multiple sclerosis, enrolled in a pregnancy study. The CDR3 sequence is CASSVEVSNAQYF. CDR3 bases: TGTGCCAGCAGTGTTGAGGTTTCCAATGCGCAGTATTTT.